This T cell receptor beta chain was documented in a study of blood T cell repertoires in COVID-19. Whole-study context: COVID-19 samples collected from the United States, Italy and Spain covered acute and convalescent phases.

The CDR3 spans 15 residues. The V gene end was trimmed by 3 bases and the J gene end by 2 bases; junction bases not matched to a gene: 7. CDR1 is LGHDT, CDR2 YNNKEL, per germline (reference sequence). In the original processing: Amplification with reference gene primers provided the estimates of nucleated cell counts. The table came from immunoSEQ multiplex PCR; TCRdb's copy has only in-frame clones and leaves some out. That table supplies the V and J calls and clone size; D and trimming were determined from the DNA. The sample has around 42,000 clones; 60% to 85% are singletons. The sequence derives from a woman aged 80 or older with acute or convalescent COVID-19. The V call is TRBV3-1 (or the pseudogene TRBV3-2), the J call TRBJ2-7; 7 bases match TRBD2. Sequencing input: peripheral blood. The CDR3 region has the DNA TGTGCCAGCAGCCATACGGGGACTAACCCCTACGAGCAGTACTTC. Translation: CASSHTGTNPYEQYF.